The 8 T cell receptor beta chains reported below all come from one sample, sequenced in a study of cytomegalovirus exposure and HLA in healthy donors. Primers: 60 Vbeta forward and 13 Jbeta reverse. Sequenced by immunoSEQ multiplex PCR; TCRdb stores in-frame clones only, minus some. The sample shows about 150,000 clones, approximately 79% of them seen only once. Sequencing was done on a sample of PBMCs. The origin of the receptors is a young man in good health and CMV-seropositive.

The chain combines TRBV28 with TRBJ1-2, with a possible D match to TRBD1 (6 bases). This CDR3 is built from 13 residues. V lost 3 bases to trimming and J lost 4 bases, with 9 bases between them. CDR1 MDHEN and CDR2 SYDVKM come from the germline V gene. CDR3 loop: CASSFRGIYGYTF. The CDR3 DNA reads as TGTGCCAGCAGTTTCAGGGGCATCTATGGCTACACCTTC.

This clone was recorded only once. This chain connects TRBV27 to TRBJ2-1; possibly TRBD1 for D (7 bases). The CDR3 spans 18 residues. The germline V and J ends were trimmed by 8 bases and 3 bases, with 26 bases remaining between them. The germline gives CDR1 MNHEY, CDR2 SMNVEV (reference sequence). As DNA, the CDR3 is TGTGCCAGCGAGTTGGGGGGCCGACAGGGATTGAGCTACAATGAGCAGTTCTTC. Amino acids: CASELGGRQGLSYNEQFF.

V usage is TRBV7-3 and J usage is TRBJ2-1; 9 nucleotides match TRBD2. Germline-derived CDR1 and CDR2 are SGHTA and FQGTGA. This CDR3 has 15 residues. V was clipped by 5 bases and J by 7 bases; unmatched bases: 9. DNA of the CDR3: TGTGCCAGCAGCCGACCAGGGACTAGCTGGAATGAGCAGTTCTTC. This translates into CASSRPGTSWNEQFF.

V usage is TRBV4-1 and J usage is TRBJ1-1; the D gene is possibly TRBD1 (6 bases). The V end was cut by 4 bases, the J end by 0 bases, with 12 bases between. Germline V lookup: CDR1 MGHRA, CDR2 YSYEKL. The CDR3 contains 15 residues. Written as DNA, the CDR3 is TGCGCCAGCAGCCCGCACAGGGTCATGAACACTGAAGCTTTCTTT. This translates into CASSPHRVMNTEAFF.

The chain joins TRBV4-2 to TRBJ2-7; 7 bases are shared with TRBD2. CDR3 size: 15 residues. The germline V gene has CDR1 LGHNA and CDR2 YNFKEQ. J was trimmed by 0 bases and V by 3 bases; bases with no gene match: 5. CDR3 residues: CASSQGGSSSYEQYF. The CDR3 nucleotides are TGTGCCAGCAGCCAGGGAGGGTCGAGCTCCTACGAGCAGTACTTC.

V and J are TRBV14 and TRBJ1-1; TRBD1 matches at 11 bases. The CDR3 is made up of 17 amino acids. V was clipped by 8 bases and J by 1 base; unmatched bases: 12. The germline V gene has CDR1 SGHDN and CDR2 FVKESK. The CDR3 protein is CASRDRGSRGTNTEAFF. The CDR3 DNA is TGTGCCAGCCGGGACAGGGGGTCTCGTGGCACGAACACTGAAGCTTTCTTT.

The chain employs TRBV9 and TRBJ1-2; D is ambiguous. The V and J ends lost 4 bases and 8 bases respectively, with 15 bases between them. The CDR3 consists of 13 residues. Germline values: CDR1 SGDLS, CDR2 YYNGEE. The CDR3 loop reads CASSPRIGGGYTF. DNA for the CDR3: TGTGCCAGCAGCCCACGTATCGGAGGGGGCTACACCTTC.

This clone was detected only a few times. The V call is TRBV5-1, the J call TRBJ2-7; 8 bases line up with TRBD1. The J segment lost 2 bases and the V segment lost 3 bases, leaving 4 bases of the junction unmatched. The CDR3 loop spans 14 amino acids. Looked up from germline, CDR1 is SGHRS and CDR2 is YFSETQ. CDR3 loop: CASSWDRPTYEQYF. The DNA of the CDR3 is TGCGCCAGCAGCTGGGACAGGCCAACCTACGAGCAGTACTTC.